Below are 14 T cell receptor beta chains sequenced from a single sample in a study of synovial regulatory T cells in juvenile arthritis. No antigen is known for these receptors. Some clones are missing from TCRdb's copy, which holds only in-frame ones; the method was immunoSEQ multiplex PCR. Its table records about 1,000 clones. Whole-study findings and limits: Compared with other blood Treg cells, inflammation-associated Treg cells had reduced TCR diversity.

Material: Treg cells from blood. Described subset: HLA-DR+ inflammation-associated blood Treg cells. Source of these receptors: a donor aged 2-35 years with juvenile idiopathic arthritis.

Frequency places this clone as medium-sized. This chain connects TRBV19 to TRBJ2-7; TCRdb's D gene call, TRBD2, goes unchecked for lack of DNA. Germline V gene data show CDR1 as LNHDA and CDR2 as SQIVND (reference sequence). The CDR3 has 14 amino acids. No nucleotide data were recorded. Here the CDR3 reads CASSPVDGGGEQYF.

This clone shows up as medium-sized (0.01 to 0.1%) by frequency. The V and J genes are TRBV25-1 and TRBJ1-2; TCRdb gives TRBD1 as the D gene, but with no DNA this cannot be confirmed. This CDR3 comprises 13 residues. No DNA sequence was recorded. The germline CDR1 and CDR2 sequences are MGHDK and SYGVNS. The CDR3 loop is CASSEWHNYGYTF.

This clone shows up as medium-sized by frequency. The rearrangement links TRBV1 to TRBJ2-3; there is no DNA to check the TCRdb D call of TRBD2. TRBV1 is a listed pseudogene. This CDR3 has 13 amino acids. No DNA is recorded. The CDR3: CTSSQEAADTQYF.

This clone is called large based on its frequency. The chain employs TRBV4-1 and TRBJ1-1. The CDR3 length is 14 residues. The entry carries no DNA sequence. The V gene's germline CDR1 is MGHRA and CDR2 YSYEKL. The CDR3 sequence is CASSQGPLGPEAFF.

This clone registers medium-sized by frequency. The rearrangement uses TRBV5-1 and TRBJ2-1; absent DNA, TCRdb's TRBD1 call cannot be checked. Per germline, CDR1 SGHRS and CDR2 YFSETQ. The length of the CDR3 is 14 residues. The entry carries no DNA sequence. The CDR3 region is CASSFRTGYNEQFF. The whole variable domain, remainder taken from reference TRBV5-1 and TRBJ2-1, is KAGVTQTPRYLIKTRGQQVTLSCSPISGHRSVSWYQQTPGQGLQFLFEYFSETQRNKGNFPGRFSGRQFSNSRSEMNVSTLELGDSALYLCASSFRTGYNEQFFGPGTRLTVL.

This clone registers medium-sized by frequency. The gene calls are TRBV9 and TRBJ2-6; TCRdb designates TRBD1, a call that cannot be tested without DNA. Germline values: CDR1 SGDLS, CDR2 YYNGEE. CDR3 size: 18 residues. The coding DNA is unavailable. The chain's CDR3 is CASSVAFAGSAGANVLTF.

This clone is classed as medium-sized by frequency. The V gene is TRBV25-1, the J gene TRBJ2-3; without DNA, the TCRdb call of TRBD2 cannot be checked. Germline CDR1 reads MGHDK; CDR2 reads SYGVNS. The CDR3 is 18 residues long. The nucleotide record is missing. The CDR3 loop is CASSERGEYGLGTDTQYF. The whole variable domain, remainder taken from reference TRBV25-1 and TRBJ2-3, is EADIYQTPRYLVIGTGKKITLECSQTMGHDKMYWYQQDPGMELHLIHYSYGVNSTEKGDLSSESTVSRIRTEHFPLTLESARPSHTSQYLCASSERGEYGLGTDTQYFGPGTRLTVL.

Frequency places this clone as medium-sized. The V call is TRBV27, the J call TRBJ2-7; TCRdb designates TRBD1, a call that cannot be tested without DNA. CDR3 length: 15 residues. The record lacks a DNA sequence. Germline-derived CDR1 and CDR2 are MNHEY and SMNVEV (reference sequence). CDR3 sequence reads: CASSFSRTGAYEQYF.

This clone is labeled medium-sized (0.01 to 0.1%) based on frequency. The CDR3 sequence is CASSLWAQGGREQYF. V gene TRBV5-1 combines with J gene TRBJ2-7. The CDR3 loop spans 15 amino acids. No nucleotide data were recorded. From germline, CDR1 is SGHRS and CDR2 YFSETQ.

By frequency, this clone registers medium-sized. The chain combines TRBV12-5 with TRBJ2-2; the TCRdb D gene call, TRBD1, has no DNA to confirm it. The CDR3 spans 17 residues. Only the protein sequence is given. CDR1 LGHNT and CDR2 FRNRAP come from the germline V gene. The CDR3 sequence: CASGSRQGAQLTGELFF.

Considering frequency, this clone is medium-sized. The chain couples TRBV9 to TRBJ1-2; TCRdb indicates TRBD1, and absent DNA this call remains unverified. CDR1 and CDR2 from the germline V gene are SGDLS and YYNGEE. The CDR3 is 12 amino acids. No DNA is given. The CDR3 loop is CASSVTDRSYTF.

Measured by frequency, this clone is medium-sized (0.01 to 0.1%). The chain recombines TRBV5-4 with TRBJ1-1; TCRdb outputs TRBD1, but without DNA this stays unchecked. This CDR3 comprises 16 residues. The coding DNA is unavailable. The germline V gene has CDR1 SGHNT and CDR2 YYREEE (reference sequence). This CDR3 is CASTRGGRIWNTEAFF. The variable domain in full, with the rest retrieved from reference TRBV5-4 and TRBJ1-1, is ETGVTQSPTHLIKTRGQQVTLRCSSQSGHNTVSWYQQALGQGPQFIFQYYREEENGRGNFPPRFSGLQFPNYSSELNVNALELDDSALYLCASTRGGRIWNTEAFFGQGTRLTVV.

Judged by frequency, this clone is medium-sized. The CDR3 protein is CASSLRGGLASETQYF. The chain employs TRBV7-6 and TRBJ2-5; TCRdb designates TRBD2, a call that cannot be tested without DNA. Germline loops: CDR1 SGHVS, CDR2 FNYEAQ. The CDR3 runs 16 residues. No DNA is recorded.

Measured by frequency, this clone is medium-sized (0.01 to 0.1%). The chain recombines TRBV2 with TRBJ1-2; TCRdb outputs TRBD1, but without DNA this stays unchecked. This CDR3 is 12 amino acids long. No DNA accompanies this entry. Per germline, CDR1 SNHLY and CDR2 FYNNEI. Here the CDR3 reads CAREDSSYGYTF.